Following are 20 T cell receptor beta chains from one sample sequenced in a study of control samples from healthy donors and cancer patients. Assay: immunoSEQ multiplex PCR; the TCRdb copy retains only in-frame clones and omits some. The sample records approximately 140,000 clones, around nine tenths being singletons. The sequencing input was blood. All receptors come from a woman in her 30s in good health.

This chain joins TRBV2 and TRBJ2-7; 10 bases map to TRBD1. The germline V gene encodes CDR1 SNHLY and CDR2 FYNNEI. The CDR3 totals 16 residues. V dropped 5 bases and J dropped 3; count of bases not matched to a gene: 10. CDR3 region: CASSPAGTGARYEQYF. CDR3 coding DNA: TGTGCCAGCAGTCCAGCCGGGACAGGGGCCCGCTACGAGCAGTACTTC.

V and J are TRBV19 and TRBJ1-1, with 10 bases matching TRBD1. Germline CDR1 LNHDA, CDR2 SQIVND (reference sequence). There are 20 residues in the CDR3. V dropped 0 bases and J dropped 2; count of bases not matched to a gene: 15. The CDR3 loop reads CASSIDPHVGQGVTNTEAFF. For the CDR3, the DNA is TGTGCCAGTAGTATAGACCCCCACGTCGGACAGGGGGTCACTAACACTGAAGCTTTCTTT.

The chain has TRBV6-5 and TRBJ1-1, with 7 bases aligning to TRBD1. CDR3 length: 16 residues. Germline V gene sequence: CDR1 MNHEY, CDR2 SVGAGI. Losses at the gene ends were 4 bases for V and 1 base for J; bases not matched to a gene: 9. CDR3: CASSSPRGAENTEAFF. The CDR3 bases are TGTGCCAGCAGTTCGCCCAGGGGGGCGGAGAACACTGAAGCTTTCTTT.

CDR3 bases: TGTGCCAGCAGCCAAGAAATTAACTATGGCTACACCTTC. This sequence encodes CASSQEINYGYTF. The chain recombines TRBV3-1 (or the pseudogene TRBV3-2) with TRBJ1-2; D is ambiguous. Germline V gene data show CDR1 as LGHDT and CDR2 as YNNKEL (reference sequence). This CDR3 comprises 13 residues. Trimming cost V 0 bases and J 1 base, with 3 bases left between them.

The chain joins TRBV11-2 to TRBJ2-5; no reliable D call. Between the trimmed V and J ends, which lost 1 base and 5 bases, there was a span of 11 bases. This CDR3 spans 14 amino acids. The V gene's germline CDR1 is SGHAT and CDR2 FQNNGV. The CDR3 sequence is CASSLAQNRETQYF. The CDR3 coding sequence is TGTGCCAGCAGCTTAGCCCAGAATCGGGAGACCCAGTACTTC. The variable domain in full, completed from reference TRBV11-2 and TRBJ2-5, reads EAGVAQSPRYKIIEKRQSVAFWCNPISGHATLYWYQQILGQGPKLLIQFQNNGVVDDSQLPKDRFSAERLKGVDSTLKIQPAKLEDSAVYLCASSLAQNRETQYFGPGTRLLVL.

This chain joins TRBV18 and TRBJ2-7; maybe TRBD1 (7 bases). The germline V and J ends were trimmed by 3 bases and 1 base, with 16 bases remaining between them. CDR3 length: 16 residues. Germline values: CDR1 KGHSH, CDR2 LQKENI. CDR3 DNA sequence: TGTGCCAGCTCACCCTACCTGACAGGGACTTCCTACGAGCAGTACTTC. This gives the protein CASSPYLTGTSYEQYF.

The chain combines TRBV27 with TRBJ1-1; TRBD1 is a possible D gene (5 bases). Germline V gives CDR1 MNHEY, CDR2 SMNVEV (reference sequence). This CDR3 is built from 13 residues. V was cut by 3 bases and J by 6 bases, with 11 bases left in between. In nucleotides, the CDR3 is TGTGCCAGCAGTTTTGGCAGGGAGGCTGAAGCTTTCTTT. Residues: CASSFGREAEAFF.

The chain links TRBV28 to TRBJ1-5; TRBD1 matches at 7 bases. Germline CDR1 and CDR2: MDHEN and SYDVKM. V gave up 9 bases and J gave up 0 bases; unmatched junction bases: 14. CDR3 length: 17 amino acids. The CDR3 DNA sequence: TGTGCCAGGATAAGGGTACCGGGACAGTATAGCAATCAGCCCCAGCATTTT. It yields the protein CARIRVPGQYSNQPQHF.

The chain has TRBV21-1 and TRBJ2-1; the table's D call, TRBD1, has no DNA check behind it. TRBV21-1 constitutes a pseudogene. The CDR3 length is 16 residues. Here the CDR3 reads CASGPQGRPQYNEQFF. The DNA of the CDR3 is TGTGCCAGCGGACCTCAGGGGCGGCCTCAATACAATGAGCAGTTCTTC.

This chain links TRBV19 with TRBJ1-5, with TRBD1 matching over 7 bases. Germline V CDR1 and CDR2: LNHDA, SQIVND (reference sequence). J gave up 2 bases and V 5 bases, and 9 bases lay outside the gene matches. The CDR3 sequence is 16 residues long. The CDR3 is CASSLRQGGGNQPQHF. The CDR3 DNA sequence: TGTGCCAGTAGTCTAAGACAGGGCGGTGGCAATCAGCCCCAGCATTTT.

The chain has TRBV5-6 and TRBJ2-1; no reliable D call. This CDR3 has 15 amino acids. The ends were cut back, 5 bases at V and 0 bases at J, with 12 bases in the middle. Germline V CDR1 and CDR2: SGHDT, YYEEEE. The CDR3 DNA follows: TGTGCCAGCAGTTTTACTGAGCCCTCCTACAATGAGCAGTTCTTC. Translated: CASSFTEPSYNEQFF.

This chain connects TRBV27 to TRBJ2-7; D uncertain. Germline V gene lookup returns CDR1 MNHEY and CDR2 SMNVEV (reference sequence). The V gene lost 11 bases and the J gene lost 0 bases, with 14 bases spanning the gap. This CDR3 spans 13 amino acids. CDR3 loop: CAHPRKSSYEQYF. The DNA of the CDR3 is TGTGCCCACCCCAGGAAGAGCTCCTACGAGCAGTACTTC.

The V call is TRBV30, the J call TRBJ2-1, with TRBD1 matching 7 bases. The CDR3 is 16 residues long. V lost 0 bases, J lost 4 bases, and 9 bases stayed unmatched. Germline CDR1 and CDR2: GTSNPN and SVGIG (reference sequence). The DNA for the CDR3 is TGTGCCTGGAGTGTATTAACACCAGGGGGTTACAATGAGCAGTTCTTC. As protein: CAWSVLTPGGYNEQFF.

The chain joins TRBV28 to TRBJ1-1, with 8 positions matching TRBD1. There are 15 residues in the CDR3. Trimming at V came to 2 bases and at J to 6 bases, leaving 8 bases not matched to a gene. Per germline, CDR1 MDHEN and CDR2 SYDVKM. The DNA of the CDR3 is TGTGCCAGCAGTTTACGGGACAGGTGGGTCGCTGAAGCTTTCTTT. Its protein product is CASSLRDRWVAEAFF.

The CDR3 sequence is CASSLAVEGEQYF. CDR3 nucleotide sequence: TGCGCCAGCAGCTTGGCCGTGGAAGGGGAGCAGTACTTC. The chain carries TRBV5-1 and TRBJ2-7; the D is unclear. CDR1 and CDR2 (germline): SGHRS, YFSETQ. The CDR3 sequence is 13 residues long. Trimming pared 0 bases from V and 7 bases from J, leaving 11 bases between. The whole variable domain, remainder taken from reference TRBV5-1 and TRBJ2-7, is KAGVTQTPRYLIKTRGQQVTLSCSPISGHRSVSWYQQTPGQGLQFLFEYFSETQRNKGNFPGRFSGRQFSNSRSEMNVSTLELGDSALYLCASSLAVEGEQYFGPGTRLTVT.

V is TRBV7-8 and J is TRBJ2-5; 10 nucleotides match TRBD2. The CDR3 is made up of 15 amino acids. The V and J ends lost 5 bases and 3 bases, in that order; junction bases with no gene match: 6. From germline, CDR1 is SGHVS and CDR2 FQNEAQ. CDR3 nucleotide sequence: TGTGCCAGCAGCCGCAGGACTAGCGGAGAAGAGACCCAGTACTTC. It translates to CASSRRTSGEETQYF.

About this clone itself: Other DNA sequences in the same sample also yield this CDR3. The CDR3 sequence: CASSLALNTEAFF. CDR3 DNA: TGCGCCAGCAGCTTGGCCCTGAACACTGAAGCTTTCTTT. V usage is TRBV5-1 and J usage is TRBJ1-1; D gene uncertain. The CDR3 extends over 13 amino acids. Trimming took off 0 bases at V and 0 bases at J, with 3 bases between the two ends. CDR1 is SGHRS and CDR2 is YFSETQ in the germline V gene.

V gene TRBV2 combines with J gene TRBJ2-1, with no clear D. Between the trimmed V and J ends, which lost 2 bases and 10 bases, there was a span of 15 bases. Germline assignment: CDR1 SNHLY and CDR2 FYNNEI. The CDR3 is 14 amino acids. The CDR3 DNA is TGTGCCAGCAGTGAAAGGATCACGTCGGAGGAGCAGTTCTTC. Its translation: CASSERITSEEQFF.

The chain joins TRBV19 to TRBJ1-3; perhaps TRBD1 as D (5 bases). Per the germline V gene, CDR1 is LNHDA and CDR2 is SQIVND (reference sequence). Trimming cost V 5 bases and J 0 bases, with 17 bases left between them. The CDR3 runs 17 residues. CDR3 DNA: TGTGCCAGTAGTTCGCCGGGACGCATCTCCTCTGGAAACACCATATATTTT. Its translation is CASSSPGRISSGNTIYF.

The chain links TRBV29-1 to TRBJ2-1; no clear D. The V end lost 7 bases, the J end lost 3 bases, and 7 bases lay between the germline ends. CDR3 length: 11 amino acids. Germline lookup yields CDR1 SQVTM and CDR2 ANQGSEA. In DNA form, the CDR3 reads TGCAGCGCCCCCGTCTACAATGAGCAGTTCTTC. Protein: CSAPVYNEQFF.